This TCR beta chain was captured in a study of blood T cells in healthy people across ages. About the study: About one barcoded beta molecule per two T cells was captured by template switching. Findings and caveats of the study: Both higher diversity and more naive CD4+ cells marked long-lived donors when set against aged donors. Older age went with lower TCR beta diversity per million T cells, in a roughly linear way.

The germline V gene encodes CDR1 LGHNA and CDR2 YNFKEQ. The trim removed 5 bases at V and 5 bases at J, leaving 7 bases unmatched. The CDR3 is 16 residues long. This clonotype was seen more than once but under ten times. Its antigen is not identified. A second about 7 to 12 cycle PCR used barcoded and J-beta primers. TCRdb fed the 5' RACE reads into MiXCR, producing one record per CDR3 protein. Of 1.5 million to 2 million distinct CDR3 sequences in the sample, about 28% were seen once. A minimum of 6.5 million PBMCs was isolated per sample. The rearrangement joins TRBV4-2 to TRBJ1-6; 9 bases are shared with TRBD1. The sample taken for sequencing was blood. This TCR came from a woman under 40 in good health. This CDR3 is CASSIMGQGNNSPLHF. The DNA of the CDR3 is TGTGCCAGCAGCATAATGGGACAGGGTAATAATTCACCCCTCCACTTT.